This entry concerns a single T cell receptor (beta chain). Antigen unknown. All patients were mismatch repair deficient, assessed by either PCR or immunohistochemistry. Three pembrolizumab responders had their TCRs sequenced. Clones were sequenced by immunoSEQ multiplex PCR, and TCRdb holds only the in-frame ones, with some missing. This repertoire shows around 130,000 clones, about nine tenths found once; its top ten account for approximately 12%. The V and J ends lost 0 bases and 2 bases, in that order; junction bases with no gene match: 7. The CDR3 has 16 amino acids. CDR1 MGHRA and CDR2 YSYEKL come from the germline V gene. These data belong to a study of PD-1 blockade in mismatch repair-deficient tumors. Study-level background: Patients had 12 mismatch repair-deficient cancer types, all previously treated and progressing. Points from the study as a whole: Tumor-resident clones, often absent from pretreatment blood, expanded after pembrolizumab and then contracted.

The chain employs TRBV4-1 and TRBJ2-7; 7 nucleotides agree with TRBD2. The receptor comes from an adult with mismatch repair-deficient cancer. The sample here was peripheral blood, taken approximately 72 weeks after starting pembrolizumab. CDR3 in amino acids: CASSQDPGTKTYEQYF. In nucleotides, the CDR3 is TGCGCCAGCAGCCAAGATCCCGGGACTAAAACCTACGAGCAGTACTTC.